Presented here are 26 T cell receptor beta chains from one specimen sequenced in a study of CD8 T cells in ankylosing spondylitis. MiXCR, applied by TCRdb to the 5' RACE reads, yields one record per CDR3 protein. The repertoire holds some 350,000 distinct CDR3 sequences, with roughly 15% as singletons. The source material was blood, either unsorted or a sorted T cell fraction (not recorded which). These receptors came from a male donor with ankylosing spondylitis or in good health (not recorded which).

There are a few counts of this clonotype. The genes are TRBV4-1 and TRBJ2-1; D is perhaps TRBD1 (6 bases). Between the trimmed V and J ends, which lost 7 bases and 6 bases, there was a span of 19 bases. The germline CDR1 and CDR2 sequences are MGHRA and YSYEKL. The CDR3 sequence is 15 residues long. For the CDR3, the DNA is TGCGCCAGCATGCTGAGGTCCAGGGGCGGCAATGAGCAGTTCTTC. Protein product: CASMLRSRGGNEQFF.

This clonotype was counted only a few times. The rearrangement uses TRBV20-1 and TRBJ2-5, with D unresolved. Germline-derived CDR1 and CDR2 are DFQATT and SNEGSKA (reference sequence). This CDR3 is 13 amino acids long. Trimming shortened V by 2 bases and J by 5 bases, and 12 bases separated the two germline ends. DNA of the CDR3: TGCAGTGCTAGAATGGGCAGCCGGGAGACCCAGTACTTC. It is translated as CSARMGSRETQYF.

This clonotype was counted a few times. This CDR3 is CASTRRGYQETQYF. For the CDR3, the DNA is TGTGCCAGCACCCGGCGGGGGTACCAAGAGACCCAGTACTTC. The chain uses TRBV11-2 and TRBJ2-5; 7 bases line up with TRBD2. This CDR3 comprises 14 residues. The V gene end was trimmed by 7 bases and the J gene end by 0 bases; junction bases not matched to a gene: 5. Germline V lookup: CDR1 SGHAT, CDR2 FQNNGV.

This clonotype has only a few counts. The CDR3 DNA is TGCGCCAGCAGCTTGGATCTAGGGGGGATCACTGAAGCTTTCTTT. It yields the protein CASSLDLGGITEAFF. This chain uses TRBV5-1 with TRBJ1-1; possibly TRBD1 for D (6 bases). The CDR3 is 15 amino acids. CDR1 is SGHRS, CDR2 YFSETQ, per germline. Trimming took 0 bases from V and 4 from J, leaving 13 bases between them.

The chain employs TRBV7-2 and TRBJ2-3; possible D gene TRBD2, 5 bases. CDR1 and CDR2 (germline): SGHTA, FQGNSA. V lost 5 bases and J lost 1, with 19 bases in between. The CDR3 has 17 amino acids. The CDR3 nucleotides read TGTGCCAGCAGCCGAATATCGTCCTCGAGGGGCACAGATACGCAGTATTTT. Encoded protein: CASSRISSSRGTDTQYF. The full variable domain, its missing parts supplied by reference TRBV7-2 and TRBJ2-3, is GAGVSQSPSNKVTEKGKDVELRCDPISGHTALYWYRQSLGQGLEFLIYFQGNSAPDKSGLPSDRFSAERTGGSVSTLTIQRTQQEDSAVYLCASSRISSSRGTDTQYFGPGTRLTVL.

This clonotype showed up just a few times. V is TRBV12-3 or TRBV12-4 and J is TRBJ2-5, with 7 bases aligning to TRBD2. The CDR3 totals 14 residues. The ends lost 6 bases at V and 5 bases at J; junction bases unmatched: 9. CDR3 protein: CASSQRDYRETQYF. CDR3 bases: TGTGCCAGCAGCCAACGGGACTACCGGGAGACCCAGTACTTC.

This clonotype was counted only a few times. The genes are TRBV10-3 and TRBJ1-1; 7 positions match TRBD1. The germline gives CDR1 ENHRY, CDR2 SYGVKD. V was pared by 3 bases and J by 11 bases, with 3 bases of the junction left unmatched. The CDR3 runs to 11 residues. The CDR3 DNA reads as TGTGCCATCAGTGATGACAGGGCGGCTTTCTTT. Translating it yields CAISDDRAAFF.

There are a few counts of this clonotype. The CDR3 DNA follows: TGCGCCAGCAGCTTGGTTACGGGGGTATATGGCTACACCTTC. This sequence encodes CASSLVTGVYGYTF. This chain links TRBV5-1 with TRBJ1-2, with D possibly matching TRBD1 (5 bases). From germline, CDR1 is SGHRS and CDR2 YFSETQ. V was pared by 0 bases and J by 5 bases, with 11 bases between. The CDR3 sequence is 14 residues long.

The CDR3 here is CASSESGTNEQFF. The CDR3 DNA reads as TGCGCCAGCAGTGAGTCAGGGACCAATGAGCAGTTCTTC. The chain links TRBV10-1 to TRBJ2-1; D may match TRBD1 or TRBD2 (5 bases each). Between the trimmed V and J ends, which lost 0 bases and 6 bases, there was a span of 6 bases. Germline V gives CDR1 WNHNN, CDR2 SYGVQD (reference sequence). This CDR3 has 13 residues.

V is TRBV3-1 and J is TRBJ1-1; D is possibly TRBD1 (5 bases). This CDR3 is built from 12 residues. Germline V lookup: CDR1 LGHDT, CDR2 YNNKEL (reference sequence). V shed 4 bases and J shed 5 bases, with 8 bases lying between them. CDR3 nucleotide sequence: TGTGCCAGCAGCCGACAGAGGACTGAAGCTTTCTTT. It encodes CASSRQRTEAFF.

V is TRBV6-1 and J is TRBJ1-5; D unclear. The CDR3 covers 13 residues. Trimming shortened V by 2 bases and J by 0 bases, and 2 bases separated the two germline ends. The V gene's germline CDR1 is MNHNS and CDR2 SASEGT. This CDR3 reads CASSEFSNQPQHF. DNA of the CDR3: TGTGCCAGCAGTGAATTTAGCAATCAGCCCCAGCATTTT.

There are a few counts of this clonotype. This chain joins TRBV14 and TRBJ2-7; no clear D. The ends were cut back, 3 bases at V and 3 bases at J, with 6 bases in the middle. Germline-derived CDR1 and CDR2 are SGHDN and FVKESK. The CDR3 length is 12 residues. The CDR3, as DNA: TGTGCCAGCAGCCAGGATTTCTACGAGCAGTACTTC. This codes for CASSQDFYEQYF. The full variable domain, its missing parts supplied by reference TRBV14 and TRBJ2-7, is EAGVTQFPSHSVIEKGQTVTLRCDPISGHDNLYWYRRVMGKEIKFLLHFVKESKQDESGMPNNRFLAERTGGTYSTLKVQPAELEDSGVYFCASSQDFYEQYFGPGTRLTVT.

The chain combines TRBV14 with TRBJ2-4; TRBD1 agrees at 7 bases. Germline V gives CDR1 SGHDN, CDR2 FVKESK. This CDR3 comprises 18 residues. J gave up 4 bases and V 2 bases, and 14 bases lay outside the gene matches. CDR3 sequence reads: CASSQPPTGDLGKNIQYF. DNA for the CDR3: TGTGCCAGCAGCCAACCACCCACAGGGGATTTAGGGAAAAACATTCAGTACTTC.

Only a few counts were recorded for this clonotype. CDR3 amino acids: CASSLYTEAFF. In DNA, the CDR3 is TGTGCCAGCAGTCTCTACACTGAAGCTTTCTTT. V and J are TRBV6-2 or TRBV6-3 and TRBJ1-1; D is ambiguous. Per the germline V gene, CDR1 is MNHEY and CDR2 is SVGEGT. V was trimmed by 5 bases and J by 3 bases, leaving 4 bases between them. This CDR3 is 11 amino acids long.

The chain has TRBV4-2 and TRBJ2-3; 10 nucleotides match TRBD1. Trimming removed 5 bases from V and 3 bases from J; junction bases left unmatched: 8. Germline V lookup: CDR1 LGHNA, CDR2 YNFKEQ. The CDR3 runs 16 residues. As DNA, the CDR3 is TGTGCCAGCAGCGCCCGGACAGGGGGTGGGACAGATACGCAGTATTTT. This sequence encodes CASSARTGGGTDTQYF.

Ten or more counts support this clonotype. Germline is not matched at one junction end, which may reflect a read error. The chain links TRBV5-1 to TRBJ2-1; 11 bases line up with TRBD2. The CDR3 length is 15 residues. Germline-derived CDR1 and CDR2 are SGHRS and YFSETQ. In nucleotides, the CDR3 is TGTGCCAGCAGTACTAGCGGGGGCTCCTACAATGAGCAGTTCTTC. Translated: CASSTSGGSYNEQFF. Supplemented by reference TRBV5-1 and TRBJ2-1, the full variable domain reads KAGVTQTPRYLIKTRGQQVTLSCSPISGHRSVSWYQQTPGQGLQFLFEYFSETQRNKGNFPGRFSGRQFSNSRSEMNVSTLELGDSALYLCASSTSGGSYNEQFFGPGTRLTVL.

This clonotype was picked up a small number of times. The chain uses TRBV9 and TRBJ1-5, with TRBD1 matching over 8 bases. The CDR3 is 15 residues long. Trimming removed 4 bases from V and 6 bases from J; junction bases left unmatched: 9. The germline CDR1 and CDR2 sequences are SGDLS and YYNGEE. Here the CDR3 reads CASSTTGGIGQPQHF. CDR3 coding DNA: TGTGCCAGCAGCACCACAGGGGGAATAGGTCAGCCCCAGCATTTT.

The chain links TRBV7-2 to TRBJ2-1; D unresolved. CDR1 and CDR2 (germline): SGHTA, FQGNSA. This CDR3 region has 16 residues. The V end was cut by 4 bases, the J end by 6 bases, with 19 bases between. CDR3 sequence: CASSSSSRAFFNEQFF. For the CDR3, the DNA is TGTGCCAGCAGCTCCTCTAGTCGGGCCTTCTTCAATGAGCAGTTCTTC.

V is TRBV11-2 and J is TRBJ2-2; no definite D call. The CDR3 covers 15 residues. Trimming removed 1 base from V and 7 bases from J, with 13 bases in between. In germline, CDR1 is SGHAT, CDR2 FQNNGV. The CDR3 bases are TGTGCCAGCAGCTTAGGACCCTTTTTCGGCGGGGAGCTGTTTTTT. It codes for CASSLGPFFGGELFF. The full variable domain, its missing parts supplied by reference TRBV11-2 and TRBJ2-2, is EAGVAQSPRYKIIEKRQSVAFWCNPISGHATLYWYQQILGQGPKLLIQFQNNGVVDDSQLPKDRFSAERLKGVDSTLKIQPAKLEDSAVYLCASSLGPFFGGELFFGEGSRLTVL.

A few counts support this clonotype. V gene TRBV20-1 combines with J gene TRBJ2-4; TRBD2 matches 8 bases. The CDR3 consists of 14 residues. From germline, CDR1 is DFQATT and CDR2 SNEGSKA (reference sequence). V was clipped by 6 bases and J by 8 bases; unmatched bases: 12. CDR3 amino acids: CSAQPGGAGDIQYF. The CDR3 bases are TGCAGTGCCCAACCCGGGGGGGCGGGGGACATTCAGTACTTC.

The chain is built from TRBV20-1 and TRBJ1-6; maybe TRBD1 (6 bases). Germline CDR1 reads DFQATT; CDR2 reads SNEGSKA (reference sequence). The CDR3 covers 13 residues. Trimming took off 6 bases at V and 7 bases at J, with 13 bases between the two ends. The CDR3: CSAGRGPNSPLHF. For the CDR3, the DNA is TGCAGTGCCGGCAGGGGTCCCAATTCACCCCTCCACTTT.

This clonotype was seen a few times. J is TRBJ2-2 and V is TRBV7-2; maybe TRBD2 (6 bases). Between the trimmed V and J ends, which lost 1 base and 7 bases, there was a span of 13 bases. The CDR3 runs to 15 residues. Germline V gives CDR1 SGHTA, CDR2 FQGNSA. CDR3 in amino acids: CASSLESGEGGELFF. As DNA, the CDR3 is TGTGCCAGCAGCTTAGAATCGGGAGAAGGCGGGGAGCTGTTTTTT. Supplemented by reference TRBV7-2 and TRBJ2-2, the full variable domain reads GAGVSQSPSNKVTEKGKDVELRCDPISGHTALYWYRQSLGQGLEFLIYFQGNSAPDKSGLPSDRFSAERTGGSVSTLTIQRTQQEDSAVYLCASSLESGEGGELFFGEGSRLTVL.

In regard to this clonotype: A junction end diverges from the germline sequence, so it may reflect a read error. The rearrangement joins TRBV5-1 to TRBJ2-2, with 11 bases fitting TRBD2. Germline CDR1 reads SGHRS; CDR2 reads YFSETQ. The CDR3 loop spans 16 amino acids. The CDR3 region is CASSLETSGNSGELFF. DNA of the CDR3: TGCGCCAGCAGCTTGGAGACTAGCGGGAACTCCGGGGAGCTGTTTTTT.

The V gene is TRBV20-1, the J gene TRBJ1-5; 7 bases are shared with TRBD1. CDR1 and CDR2 from the germline V gene are DFQATT and SNEGSKA (reference sequence). After removal of 1 base from V and 5 bases from J, the junction contained 11 bases not matched to a gene. This CDR3 region has 16 residues. The CDR3 reads CSARGEQGRGYQPQHF. CDR3 nucleotide sequence: TGCAGTGCTAGAGGGGAACAGGGGCGGGGGTATCAGCCCCAGCATTTT.

Ten or more counts support this clonotype. The chain recombines TRBV12-3 or TRBV12-4 with TRBJ1-1, with a possible D match to TRBD1 (6 bases). There are 11 residues in the CDR3. Trimming removed 6 bases from V and 8 bases from J, with 10 bases in between. The CDR3: CASSRGQEAFF. For the CDR3, the DNA is TGTGCCAGCAGCCGTGGACAGGAAGCTTTCTTT.

The J gene is TRBJ2-1, the V gene TRBV20-1; TRBD2 aligns across 9 bases. This CDR3 has 15 amino acids. CDR1 DFQATT and CDR2 SNEGSKA come from the germline V gene (reference sequence). The V gene end was trimmed by 0 bases and the J gene end by 8 bases; junction bases not matched to a gene: 8. CDR3 residues: CSARDLAGAGDEQFF. The CDR3 nucleotides read TGCAGTGCTAGAGACTTAGCGGGAGCGGGCGATGAGCAGTTCTTC.